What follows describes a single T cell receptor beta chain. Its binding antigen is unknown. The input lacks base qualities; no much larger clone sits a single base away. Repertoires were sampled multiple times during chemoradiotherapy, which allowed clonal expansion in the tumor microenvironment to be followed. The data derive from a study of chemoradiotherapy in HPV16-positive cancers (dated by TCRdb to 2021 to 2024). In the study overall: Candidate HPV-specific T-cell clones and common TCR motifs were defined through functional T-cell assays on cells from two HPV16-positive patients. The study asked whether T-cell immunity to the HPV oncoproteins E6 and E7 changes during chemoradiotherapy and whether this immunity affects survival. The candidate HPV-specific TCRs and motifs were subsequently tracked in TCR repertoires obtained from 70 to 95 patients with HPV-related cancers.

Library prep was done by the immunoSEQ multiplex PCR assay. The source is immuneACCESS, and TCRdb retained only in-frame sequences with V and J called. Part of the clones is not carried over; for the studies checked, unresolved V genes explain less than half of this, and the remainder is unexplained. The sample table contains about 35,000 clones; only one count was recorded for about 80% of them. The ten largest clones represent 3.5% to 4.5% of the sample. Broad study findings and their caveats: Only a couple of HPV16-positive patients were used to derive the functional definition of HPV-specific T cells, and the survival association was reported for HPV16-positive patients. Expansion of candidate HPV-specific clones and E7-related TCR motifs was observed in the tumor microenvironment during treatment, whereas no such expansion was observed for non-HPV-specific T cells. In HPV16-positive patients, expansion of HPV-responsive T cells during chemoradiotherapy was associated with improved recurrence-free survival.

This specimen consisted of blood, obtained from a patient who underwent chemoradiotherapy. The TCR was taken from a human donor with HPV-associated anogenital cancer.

The CDR3 here reads CASRALSSGANVLTF. The nucleotide sequence is TGTGCCAGCAGAGCACTCAGCTCTGGGGCCAACGTCCTGACTTTC. The sequence joins TRBV6-5 to TRBJ2-6, with the identity of the D gene unclear. Via the germline V gene, CDR1 is MNHEY and CDR2 SVGAGI. The cysteine opens and the phenylalanine closes a CDR3 of 15 amino acids. Only the CDR3 portion is preserved as DNA: 45 bases, with reading frame beginning at the first base. Cut back by 6 bases and 0 bases, the V and J ends lie 9 bases apart.